This passage covers 29 T cell receptor beta chains from one sample sequenced in a study of vaccination and CD4 T cells after COVID-19. The treatment here: approximately 9-day PBMC culture with coronavirus spike peptide pools or control peptides (ViraFEST assay). Their antigens are not known. The Oncomine TCR Beta short-read assay generated sequence data from the DNA of cultured CD4+ T cells. TCRdb recomputed calls from the PCR reads with MiXCR, one row per CDR3 protein. The top ten clones hold 16% of a sample with 15,000 or so distinct CDR3 sequences, roughly 56% of them seen once. The sequenced sample consisted of CD4+ T cells from blood, cultured in vitro. These receptors all stem from a human donor who had recovered from COVID-19.

This clonotype was detected once. The chain employs TRBV9 and TRBJ1-5; 8 bases are a match to TRBD1. Germline-derived CDR1 and CDR2 are SGDLS and YYNGEE. V trimming: 4 bases; J trimming: 0 bases; junction bases outside the gene matches: 9. This CDR3 spans 17 amino acids. CDR3 amino acids: CASSLSGDRSSNQPQHF. CDR3 bases: TGTGCCAGCAGCCTCAGCGGGGACAGGAGTAGCAATCAGCCCCAGCATTTT. Full variable domain (remainder filled in from reference TRBV9 and TRBJ1-5): DSGVTQTPKHLITATGQRVTLRCSPRSGDLSVYWYQQSLDQGLQFLIQYYNGEERAKGNILERFSAQQFPDLHSELNLSSLELGDSALYFCASSLSGDRSSNQPQHFGDGTRLSIL.

The chain combines TRBV20-1 with TRBJ2-3; 10 positions match TRBD2. There are 14 residues in the CDR3. J gave up 5 bases and V 2 bases, and 4 bases lay outside the gene matches. Germline V CDR1 and CDR2: DFQATT, SNEGSKA (reference sequence). Here the CDR3 DNA reads TGCAGTGCTAGACTAGCGGGAGCGGGAGATACGCAGTATTTT. Its protein product is CSARLAGAGDTQYF.

By frequency in the sample, this clonotype is medium-sized (0.01 to 0.1%). The rearrangement links TRBV18 to TRBJ1-2; no definite D call. Germline V gene data show CDR1 as KGHSH and CDR2 as LQKENI. CDR3 length: 13 residues. The germline V and J ends were trimmed by 3 bases and 2 bases, with 7 bases remaining between them. DNA of the CDR3: TGTGCCAGCTCACCTGACCAGAACTATGGCTACACCTTC. Translated, it gives CASSPDQNYGYTF.

This clonotype was picked up a small number of times. The rearrangement links TRBV10-3 to TRBJ1-2; D not certain. The CDR3 consists of 17 residues. The ends were cut back, 4 bases at V and 3 bases at J, with 21 bases in the middle. From germline, CDR1 is ENHRY and CDR2 SYGVKD. CDR3 in amino acids: CAISVGPTRSRDYGYTF. The CDR3 nucleotides read TGTGCCATCAGTGTCGGACCGACTCGCTCACGTGACTATGGCTACACCTTC.

The V gene is TRBV7-2, the J gene TRBJ2-2; 8 positions agree with TRBD2. The CDR3 is made up of 15 amino acids. V gave up 6 bases and J gave up 5 bases; unmatched junction bases: 8. Germline V CDR1 and CDR2: SGHTA, FQGNSA. CDR3 in amino acids: CASRAAGAGTGELFF. For the CDR3, the DNA is TGTGCCAGCAGAGCAGCGGGAGCGGGTACCGGGGAGCTGTTTTTT.

This chain links TRBV6-1 with TRBJ2-7; tentatively, D is TRBD2 (6 bases). V was pared by 6 bases and J by 9 bases, with 21 bases between. The CDR3 is 14 residues long. Germline V gene data show CDR1 as MNHNS and CDR2 as SASEGT. The CDR3 bases are TGTGCCAGCAGCAGTGATTTAGCGGCCTTGATGCAGTACTTC. It specifies CASSSDLAALMQYF.

As regards this clonotype: The DNA is left out, because the CDR3 cannot be placed on it with certainty; the CDR3 is given as TCRdb lists it. The V and J genes are TRBV27 and TRBJ2-5; TRBD1, the table's D call, lacks a check against the DNA. Germline loops: CDR1 MNHEY, CDR2 SMNVEV (reference sequence). The CDR3 is made up of 13 amino acids, end residues included. CDR3 protein: CASSFGAGETQYF.

This chain joins TRBV20-1 and TRBJ2-1; TRBD1 is a possible D gene (5 bases). This CDR3 contains 14 residues. V shed 6 bases and J shed 6 bases, with 18 bases lying between them. Germline-derived CDR1 and CDR2 are DFQATT and SNEGSKA (reference sequence). The CDR3 DNA reads as TGCAGTGCCGTAAGTTCCTACAGGACCAATGAGCAGTTCTTC. Translated: CSAVSSYRTNEQFF.

J is TRBJ2-7 and V is TRBV5-4; 8 bases are shared with TRBD2. The length of the CDR3 is 16 residues. Germline CDR1 is SGHNT and CDR2 is YYREEE (reference sequence). The junction had 8 bases not matched to a gene; V was cut back by 3 bases and J by 0 bases. The CDR3 DNA sequence: TGTGCCAGCAGCTCGGGGCCGGGGGGGTTCTCCTACGAGCAGTACTTC. It translates to CASSSGPGGFSYEQYF.

The chain joins TRBV7-2 to TRBJ2-1, with 9 bases fitting TRBD2. The germline V gene has CDR1 SGHTA and CDR2 FQGNSA. Trimming removed 5 bases from V and 6 bases from J; junction bases left unmatched: 8. CDR3 size: 15 residues. Here the CDR3 reads CASSAGTSRLNEQFF. CDR3 bases: TGTGCCAGCAGCGCCGGGACTAGCCGTCTCAATGAGCAGTTCTTC.

The chain is built from TRBV6-1 and TRBJ1-5; weak D call: TRBD1 (6 bases). Germline assignment: CDR1 MNHNS and CDR2 SASEGT. V lost 1 base, J lost 3 bases, and 19 bases lay in between. The CDR3 is 18 amino acids. The DNA for the CDR3 is TGTGCCAGCAGTGAAGTTATGGGACACACGAGTTTCAATCAGCCCCAGCATTTT. Residues: CASSEVMGHTSFNQPQHF.

This chain connects TRBV12-3 or TRBV12-4 to TRBJ2-3; 9 bases match TRBD1. After removal of 5 bases from V and 4 bases from J, the junction contained 4 bases not matched to a gene. The CDR3 spans 14 residues. In DNA form, the CDR3 reads TGTGCCAGCAGTCGGACAGGGGTTCCAGATACGCAGTATTTT. This gives the protein CASSRTGVPDTQYF.

This clonotype was picked up a small number of times. The V gene is TRBV6-1, the J gene TRBJ1-6; TRBD1 matches 7 bases. Germline V gives CDR1 MNHNS, CDR2 SASEGT. There are 17 residues in the CDR3. V was clipped by 3 bases and J by 10 bases; unmatched bases: 15. CDR3 in amino acids: CASSELSSGQSRSPLHF. In DNA, the CDR3 is TGTGCCAGCAGTGAGTTGAGCTCGGGACAGAGTCGCTCACCCCTCCACTTT.

The chain links TRBV4-3 to TRBJ1-6; weak D call: TRBD1 (5 bases). Looked up from germline, CDR1 is LGHNA and CDR2 is YSLEER. There are 15 residues in the CDR3. Trimming left V 4 bases short and J 6 bases short, with 13 bases between. CDR3 amino acids: CASSLVGGTNSPLHF. In DNA, the CDR3 is TGCGCCAGCAGCCTGGTGGGGGGGACTAATTCACCCCTCCACTTT.

This chain joins TRBV20-1 and TRBJ2-3; D tentatively fits TRBD1 or TRBD2 (6 bases each). The germline V gene encodes CDR1 DFQATT and CDR2 SNEGSKA (reference sequence). With 3 bases removed from V and 2 bases from J, the gap between germline ends came to 18 bases. The CDR3 has 16 residues. As DNA, the CDR3 is TGCAGTGCTAGGAGGGGGGACAAGGTTGCCACAGATACGCAGTATTTT. Its translation is CSARRGDKVATDTQYF.

J is TRBJ2-2 and V is TRBV20-1; D ambiguous. Germline V CDR1 and CDR2: DFQATT, SNEGSKA (reference sequence). Between the trimmed V and J ends, which lost 3 bases and 6 bases, there was a span of 20 bases. CDR3 size: 16 residues. The CDR3 reads CSASREPLEYAGELFF. The CDR3 region has the DNA TGCAGTGCTAGTCGTGAGCCGCTAGAGTACGCCGGGGAGCTGTTTTTT.

About this clonotype itself: The junction departs from germline at one end; a sequencing error may be responsible. V is TRBV6-1 and J is TRBJ2-3; D gene unclear. The CDR3 runs 12 residues. Germline CDR1 reads MNHNS; CDR2 reads SASEGT. CDR3 nucleotides: TGTGCCATCAGTGATTTTGGGGATACGCAGTATTTT. Protein: CAISDFGDTQYF.

This clonotype was seen only a few times. V is TRBV7-2 and J is TRBJ2-7; D remains ambiguous. This CDR3 is 18 amino acids long. The germline V gene encodes CDR1 SGHTA and CDR2 FQGNSA. Trimming took off 2 bases at V and 5 bases at J, with 25 bases between the two ends. The CDR3 is CASSLLITSSGAGDEQYF. DNA for the CDR3: TGTGCCAGCAGCTTATTGATTACGAGCTCCGGTGCAGGAGACGAGCAGTACTTC.

The V gene is TRBV18, the J gene TRBJ1-5; no definite D call. CDR3 length: 13 amino acids. The germline CDR1 and CDR2 sequences are KGHSH and LQKENI. V was cut by 6 bases and J by 7 bases, with 13 bases left in between. The CDR3 spells CASSPGELQPQHF. CDR3 coding DNA: TGTGCCAGCTCTCCTGGGGAGTTACAGCCCCAGCATTTT.

V is TRBV29-1 and J is TRBJ2-7; tentatively, D is TRBD2 (5 bases). The CDR3 covers 14 residues. V was cut by 4 bases and J by 6 bases, with 19 bases left in between. From germline, CDR1 is SQVTM and CDR2 ANQGSEA. The CDR3 loop is CSVGVGSRAGEQYF. Here the CDR3 DNA reads TGCAGCGTTGGTGTGGGGAGCCGTGCGGGCGAGCAGTACTTC.

The gene calls are TRBV20-1 and TRBJ1-4, with D unclear. The CDR3 has 14 residues. Per germline, CDR1 DFQATT and CDR2 SNEGSKA (reference sequence). The V and J ends lost 2 bases and 0 bases respectively, with 7 bases between them. The CDR3 bases are TGCAGTGCTAGACCGGGTGCAACTAATGAAAAACTGTTTTTT. It translates to CSARPGATNEKLFF.

The chain combines TRBV6-1 with TRBJ1-5; D unresolved. The CDR3 extends over 11 amino acids. V lost 3 bases, J lost 3 bases, and 0 bases lay in between. CDR1 is MNHNS and CDR2 is SASEGT in the germline V gene. The CDR3 nucleotides read TGTGCCAGCAGTGACAATCAGCCCCAGCATTTT. This gives the protein CASSDNQPQHF.

This clonotype has more than one count but fewer than ten. V gene TRBV20-1 combines with J gene TRBJ2-5; the D call may be TRBD1 or TRBD2 (6 bases each). The CDR3 loop spans 14 amino acids. Germline CDR1 and CDR2: DFQATT and SNEGSKA (reference sequence). V dropped 4 bases and J dropped 1 base, with 13 bases sitting between them. In DNA form, the CDR3 reads TGCAGTGCTAAGGGGGGCTACACCCAAGAGACCCAGTACTTC. Its protein product is CSAKGGYTQETQYF.

The chain carries TRBV10-1 and TRBJ1-2; TRBD1 agrees at 9 bases. Germline lookup yields CDR1 WNHNN and CDR2 SYGVQD (reference sequence). The CDR3 spans 17 residues. Trimming took 6 bases from V and 2 from J; bases not matched to a gene: 13. CDR3 protein: CASRDRGVPTPNYGYTF. CDR3 bases: TGCGCCAGCAGGGACAGGGGTGTCCCAACACCCAACTATGGCTACACCTTC.

For the CDR3, the DNA is TGTGCCAGCAGTGTGGGGGGCGCAGGCTCACCCCTCCACTTT. The encoded protein is CASSVGGAGSPLHF. This chain connects TRBV2 to TRBJ1-6; tentative D call: TRBD1 (6 bases). V lost 4 bases, J lost 10 bases, and 14 bases lay in between. This CDR3 is built from 14 residues. The germline CDR1 and CDR2 sequences are SNHLY and FYNNEI.

The chain joins TRBV7-2 to TRBJ2-1, with 9 positions matching TRBD2. Germline CDR1 reads SGHTA; CDR2 reads FQGNSA. The CDR3 loop spans 16 amino acids. The ends lost 4 bases at V and 4 bases at J; junction bases unmatched: 8. As DNA, the CDR3 is TGTGCCAGCAGCTACCAAGCGGGAGGTCAATACAATGAGCAGTTCTTC. This codes for CASSYQAGGQYNEQFF.

The chain combines TRBV19 with TRBJ2-5; 11 bases agree with TRBD2. The CDR3 sequence is 17 residues long. Trimming took 4 bases from V and 4 from J; bases not matched to a gene: 11. Germline-derived CDR1 and CDR2 are LNHDA and SQIVND (reference sequence). The CDR3 protein is CASSKLAGARFSETQYF. Written as DNA, the CDR3 is TGTGCCAGTAGTAAACTAGCGGGAGCACGTTTCTCAGAGACCCAGTACTTC.

This clonotype was observed a handful of times. V is TRBV11-2 and J is TRBJ2-7; D is possibly TRBD2 (6 bases). Germline CDR1 reads SGHAT; CDR2 reads FQNNGV. The V end lost 4 bases, the J end lost 4 bases, and 20 bases lay between the germline ends. The CDR3 is 16 amino acids. CDR3: CASSSIHGAGPYEQYF. DNA of the CDR3: TGTGCCAGCAGCTCCATACATGGGGCGGGACCATACGAGCAGTACTTC.

The gene calls are TRBV6-2 or TRBV6-3 and TRBJ2-7; 7 bases map to TRBD1. Germline CDR1 is MNHEY and CDR2 is SVGEGT. The CDR3 length is 17 residues. V trimming: 2 bases; J trimming: 0 bases; junction bases outside the gene matches: 10. The CDR3 DNA reads TGTGCCAGCAGTTACCCATCACGTGGACAGGACTCCTACGAGCAGTACTTC. Protein sequence: CASSYPSRGQDSYEQYF.